Listed below are T cell receptor beta chains from one sample, sequenced in a study of blood T cell repertoires in COVID-19. Sequenced by immunoSEQ multiplex PCR; TCRdb stores in-frame clones only, minus some. The sample lists about 270,000 clones, 65% to 90% seen once, with about 12% in the top ten. The sequencing input was peripheral blood. These receptors came from a woman in her sixties or seventies with COVID-19, enrolled during active disease. The CDR3 runs from the conserved cysteine through the conserved F or W. A D gene is named only where the DNA matches it firmly. Size values are once, few and many counts, or a class for expanded clones, and some rows have none.

TRBJ1-2 . TRBV27 many TGTGCCAGCAGTTTAGGAATAGGGACTTATGGCTACACCTTC CASSLGIGTYGYTF
TRBJ2-7 TRBD1 TRBV2 . TGTGCCAGCAGTAACAGGGGCGAGTCCCCGTACGAGCAGTACTTC CASSNRGESPYEQYF
TRBJ2-3 . TRBV19 . TGTGCCAGTCGGACTAGCCTCAGGGGGGGATTCGATACGCAGTATTTT CASRTSLRGGFDTQYF
TRBJ2-2 . TRBV12-3/TRBV12-4 . TGTGCCAGCAGACTAAGGGAGGTCGGGGAGCTGTTTTTT CASRLREVGELFF
TRBJ2-2 . TRBV6-6 few TGTGCCAGCAGCCGCGTGGGGGAGCTGTTTTTT CASSRVGELFF
TRBJ1-5 . TRBV5-8 . TGTGCCAGCAGCCGTGAGACGGGGAATCAGCCCCAGCATTTT CASSRETGNQPQHF
TRBJ2-4 . TRBV19 . TGTGCCAGTAGTAGGGCCGGGACATGGGACATTCAGTACTTC CASSRAGTWDIQYF
TRBJ1-4 . TRBV19 . TGTGCCAGTAGTATTGGGGGGACGGAGAATGAAAAACTGTTTTTT CASSIGGTENEKLFF
TRBJ1-2 TRBD1 TRBV12-5 . TGTGCTAGTGGTTTGGGACAGGGCAACTATGGCTACACCTTC CASGLGQGNYGYTF
TRBJ2-2 . TRBV30 . TGTGCCTGGAGTGGCTACCCCGGCCGGGGTAACACCGGGGAGCTGTTTTTT CAWSGYPGRGNTGELFF
TRBJ1-6 TRBD1 TRBV5-6 . TGTGCCAGCAGCTTCCCGGGACAGCCCTATAATTCACCCCTCCACTTT CASSFPGQPYNSPLHF
TRBJ2-1 TRBD2 TRBV11-2 . TGTGCCAGCAGCTTAATTGAGCGGGGGACACCTCCCAATGAGCAGTTCTTC CASSLIERGTPPNEQFF
TRBJ2-1 . TRBV5-8 . TGTGCCAGCAGCTTGGCCGGGGGTGAGCAGTTCTTC CASSLAGGEQFF
TRBJ1-2 . TRBV28 few TGTGCCAGCAGTAGCGGTCGAGGCTACACCTTC CASSSGRGYTF
TRBJ1-1 TRBD1 TRBV5-4 . TGTGCCAGCAGCTCCGACAGGGGACGAACTGAAGCTTTCTTT CASSSDRGRTEAFF
TRBJ2-4 . TRBV28 . TGTGCCAGCAGTTTGCCCACTCAGGGGTACGAAAACATTCAGTACTTC CASSLPTQGYENIQYF
TRBJ1-5 . TRBV27 . TGTGCCAGCAGTTTGGGGGGGAGGGATCAGCCCCAGCATTTT CASSLGGRDQPQHF
TRBJ2-3 . TRBV5-4 . TGTGCCAGCAGACCCGGTGGCACAGATACGCAGTATTTT CASRPGGTDTQYF
TRBJ1-1 TRBD1 TRBV18 . TGTGCCAGCTCACCGGGACAGATCATGAACACTGAAGCTTTCTTT CASSPGQIMNTEAFF
TRBJ2-1 . TRBV30 once TGTGCCCGACAGAGATACAATGAGCAGTTCTTC CARQRYNEQFF
TRBJ1-4 . TRBV24-1 . TGTGCCACCAGTGAGGGGGCAGGGGATGAAAAACTGTTTTTT CATSEGAGDEKLFF
TRBJ1-5 . TRBV18 . TGTGCCAGCTCCCCGACAGAAAATCAGCCCCAGCATTTT CASSPTENQPQHF
TRBJ1-1 TRBD1 TRBV2 . TGTGCCAGCATTACCCGGACAGGGGGAGCTGAAGCTTTCTTT CASITRTGGAEAFF
TRBJ1-2 . TRBV28 . TGTGCCAGCCTTCAATACCAGGAGGGGACGGGTAGGGGCTACACCTTC CASLQYQEGTGRGYTF
TRBJ2-3 . TRBV4-1 . TGCGCCAGCAGCCCCCTGGGGGGGGGCCCAGATACGCAGTATTTT CASSPLGGGPDTQYF
TRBJ1-5 . TRBV28 . TGTGCCAGCAGTTTATACTCTCAGCCCCAGCATTTT CASSLYSQPQHF
TRBJ2-3 TRBD1 TRBV7-2 . TGTGCCAGCAGCTCTGCCGGGACAGGGGGAAAAGATACGCAGTATTTT CASSSAGTGGKDTQYF
TRBJ1-5 . TRBV28 . TGTGCCAGCGTGGAGGACCTCTATAATCAGCCCCAGCATTTT CASVEDLYNQPQHF
TRBJ1-2 TRBD1 TRBV2 . TGTGCCAGCAGCGGACAGGACCCGAACTATGGCTACACCTTC CASSGQDPNYGYTF
TRBJ2-1 TRBD2 TRBV7-8 . TGTGCCAGCAGCTTAGCGGAGCGGGGGGGCCTATACAATGAGCAGTTCTTC CASSLAERGGLYNEQFF
TRBJ1-4 TRBD1 TRBV11-2 . TGTGCCAGCAGCTCTCGGACAGGGCCTAATGAAAAACTGTTTTTT CASSSRTGPNEKLFF
TRBJ1-1 . TRBV6-1 once TGTGCCAGCAGTGAACGCCAGGGGAACACTGAAGCTTTCTTT CASSERQGNTEAFF
TRBJ2-7 TRBD1 TRBV6-2/TRBV6-3 . TGTGCCAGCAGCCCCCTACCCGGGACAGGGCACTACGAGCAGTACTTC CASSPLPGTGHYEQYF
TRBJ1-5 . TRBV13 . TGTGCCAGCAGCTTAGGCGGGGGGAGCAATCAGCCCCAGCATTTT CASSLGGGSNQPQHF
TRBJ2-3 TRBD2 TRBV29-1 . TGCAGCGTTGAATGGGCGGGGGGCGGCGCAGATACGCAGTATTTT CSVEWAGGGADTQYF
TRBJ2-1 . TRBV9 . TGTGCCAGCAGCGTAGCTACCGGCGGGGGCAGTGAGCAGTTCTTC CASSVATGGGSEQFF
TRBJ2-2 TRBD1 TRBV10-2 . TGCGCCAGCAGTGAAGGGGGCGAAACCGGGGAGCTGTTTTTT CASSEGGETGELFF
TRBJ2-7 . TRBV7-2 . TGTGCCAGCAGCTTCTGGGACCGGGGGGAGCAGTACTTC CASSFWDRGEQYF
TRBJ1-3 . TRBV7-2 . TGTGCCAGCAGCTTAAGTACAGGGTGGGGAAACACCATATATTTT CASSLSTGWGNTIYF
TRBJ1-5 . TRBV27 . TGTGCCAGCAGTTTATTTCCAGGTAGCAATCAGCCCCAGCATTTT CASSLFPGSNQPQHF
TRBJ2-3 . TRBV12-3/TRBV12-4 . TGTGCCAGCAAAAAAGGCGGGAAAGATACGCAGTATTTT CASKKGGKDTQYF
TRBJ2-7 . TRBV2 . TGTGCCAGCAGTAGCGGCGCGGTCACTTCCTACGAGCAGTACTTC CASSSGAVTSYEQYF
TRBJ2-1 TRBD2 TRBV3-1/TRBV3-2 . TGTGCCAGCAGCCAAGATACAGCGGGGGGGCAGTTCTTC CASSQDTAGGQFF
TRBJ2-3 . TRBV5-1 . TGCGCCAGCAGTTTAAGGGGGGGACTAACGACGGCAGATACGCAGTATTTT CASSLRGGLTTADTQYF
TRBJ2-5 . TRBV21-1 once TGTGCCAGCAGCAAAGTTCCCTCGACTAGCGGGGGGGAGACCCAGTACTTC CASSKVPSTSGGETQYF
TRBJ2-1 TRBD2 TRBV5-1 . TGCGCCAGCAGCTTCGGGGGGGCAAACAATGAGCAGTTCTTC CASSFGGANNEQFF
TRBJ2-1 . TRBV2 . TGTGCCAGCCACGGCAATGAGCAGTTCTTC CASHGNEQFF
TRBJ1-3 TRBD1 TRBV27 . TGTGCCAGCAGCCGTCGACAGGGGGCTGGAAACACCATATATTTT CASSRRQGAGNTIYF
TRBJ1-1 TRBD1 TRBV5-1 . TGCGCCAGCAGCTCCCGGGACAGGGGGCTAACTGAAGCTTTCTTT CASSSRDRGLTEAFF
TRBJ1-1 . TRBV20-1 . TGCGCAGGAGAGGGAGGAACTGAAGCTTTCTTT CAGEGGTEAFF